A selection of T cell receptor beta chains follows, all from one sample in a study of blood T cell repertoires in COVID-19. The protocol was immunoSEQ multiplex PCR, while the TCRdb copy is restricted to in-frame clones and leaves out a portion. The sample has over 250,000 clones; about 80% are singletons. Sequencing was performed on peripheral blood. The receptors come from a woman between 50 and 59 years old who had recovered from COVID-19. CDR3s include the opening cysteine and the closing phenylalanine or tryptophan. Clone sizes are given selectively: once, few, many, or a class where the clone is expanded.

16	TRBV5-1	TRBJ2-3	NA	CASSLGLAGGTDTQYF
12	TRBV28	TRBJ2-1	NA	CASTTGGREQFF
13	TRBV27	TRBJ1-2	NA	CASSLRGGAGYTF
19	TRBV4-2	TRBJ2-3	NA	CASSQSLAGVGSGTDTQYF
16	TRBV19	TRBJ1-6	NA	CASRLSWTGTNSPLHF
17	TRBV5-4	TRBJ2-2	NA	CASSSVFGTANTGELFF
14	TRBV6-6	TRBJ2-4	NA	CASSYQDRIGIQYF
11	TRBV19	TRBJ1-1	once	CASSRPTEAFF
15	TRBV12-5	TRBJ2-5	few	CASGLGLEYQETQYF
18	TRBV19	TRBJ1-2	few	CASSPWGGLGSMDYGYTF
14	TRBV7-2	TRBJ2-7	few	CASSPGQGAYEQYF
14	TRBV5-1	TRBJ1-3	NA	CASSMDRFGNTIYF
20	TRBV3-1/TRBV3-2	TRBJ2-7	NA	CASSQDWVDSLPAPTDEQYF
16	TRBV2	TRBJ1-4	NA	CASSEYRAGTNEKLFF
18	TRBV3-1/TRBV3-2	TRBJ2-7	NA	CASIITLTQGSANYEQYF
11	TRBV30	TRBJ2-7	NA	CAWSLAYEQYF
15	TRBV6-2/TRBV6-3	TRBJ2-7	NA	CASSSKPTGQDEQYF